The 24 T cell receptor beta chains in this list originate from one sample, sequenced in a study of T cell responses to AZD1222 COVID-19 vaccine. The data were produced by immunoSEQ multiplex PCR, yet TCRdb's version contains in-frame clones alone and is incomplete. Altogether approximately 140,000 clones are present, 80% to 95% being singletons, with the ten largest covering more than 3%. The material sequenced was peripheral blood, taken 28 days after the second AZD1222 dose. All receptors come from an adult who received the AZD1222 COVID-19 vaccine.

V gene TRBV24-1 combines with J gene TRBJ2-1; TRBD2 matches at 14 bases. CDR1 is KGHDR, CDR2 SFDVKD, per germline. The CDR3 contains 18 residues. J lost 3 bases, V lost 3 bases, and 6 bases had no gene match. DNA of the CDR3: TGTGCCACCAGTGATCCGACTAGCGGGAGGGCCAACTACAATGAGCAGTTCTTC. Amino acids: CATSDPTSGRANYNEQFF.

The chain carries TRBV4-1 and TRBJ1-4; D uncertain. Germline V gene lookup returns CDR1 MGHRA and CDR2 YSYEKL. This CDR3 comprises 15 residues. Trimming took off 4 bases at V and 4 bases at J, with 13 bases between the two ends. Here the CDR3 reads CASSPAGANNEKLFF. As DNA, the CDR3 is TGCGCCAGCAGCCCGGCGGGCGCCAATAATGAAAAACTGTTTTTT.

The V and J genes are TRBV5-6 and TRBJ1-1, with D possibly matching TRBD1 (6 bases). The CDR3 extends over 13 amino acids. Germline values: CDR1 SGHDT, CDR2 YYEEEE. V lost 4 bases to trimming and J lost 4 bases, with 11 bases between them. The CDR3 DNA reads TGTGCCAGCAGCCCCAGGGGTGGCACTGAAGCTTTCTTT. It yields the protein CASSPRGGTEAFF. Drawing the rest from reference TRBV5-6 and TRBJ1-1, the complete variable domain is DAGVTQSPTHLIKTRGQQVTLRCSPKSGHDTVSWYQQALGQGPQFIFQYYEEEERQRGNFPDRFSGHQFPNYSSELNVNALLLGDSALYLCASSPRGGTEAFFGQGTRLTVV.

This CDR3 reads CASSSWTSGSSYNEQFF. The CDR3 DNA reads as TGTGCCAGCAGCTCGTGGACTAGCGGGAGCTCCTACAATGAGCAGTTCTTC. This chain joins TRBV11-2 and TRBJ2-1; 13 bases align to TRBD2. V was clipped by 4 bases and J by 0 bases; unmatched bases: 3. Germline V gene lookup returns CDR1 SGHAT and CDR2 FQNNGV. The CDR3 covers 17 residues.

The rearrangement joins TRBV7-2 to TRBJ1-6; D is ambiguous. This CDR3 comprises 15 residues. Trimming stripped 1 base from V and 10 bases from J, with 14 bases between. The V gene's germline CDR1 is SGHTA and CDR2 FQGNSA. The CDR3 DNA follows: TGTGCCAGCAGCTTAGGATATGGACCCAACTCACCCCTCCACTTT. Translating gives CASSLGYGPNSPLHF.

The genes are TRBV25-1 and TRBJ1-2, with 10 bases that match TRBD1. There are 14 residues in the CDR3. With 5 bases clipped from V and 6 bases from J, the junction kept 6 bases outside the gene matches. Germline V CDR1 and CDR2: MGHDK, SYGVNS. The CDR3: CASSKTGGANGYTF. CDR3 coding DNA: TGTGCCAGCAGTAAGACAGGGGGCGCAAATGGCTACACCTTC.

The J gene is TRBJ2-3, the V gene TRBV5-6; 8 bases fit TRBD2. This CDR3 is 14 amino acids long. In germline, CDR1 is SGHDT, CDR2 YYEEEE. V gave up 2 bases and J gave up 8 bases; unmatched junction bases: 7. The CDR3 nucleotides are TGTGCCAGCAGCTTAAGCGGGAGTTCCCTTACGCAGTATTTT. It yields the protein CASSLSGSSLTQYF.

This clone has more than one count but fewer than ten. The gene calls are TRBV11-2 and TRBJ2-3; D is ambiguous. Per germline, CDR1 SGHAT and CDR2 FQNNGV. Deletions cut 3 bases from V and 5 bases from J, with 3 bases between. The CDR3 extends over 11 amino acids. The CDR3 protein is CASSLGDTQYF. The CDR3 DNA sequence: TGTGCCAGCAGCTTGGGAGATACGCAGTATTTT.

The CDR3 loop reads CASSPTGGGNQPQHF. The DNA of the CDR3 is TGTGCCAGCAGCCCGACAGGGGGCGGCAATCAGCCCCAGCATTTT. The V and J genes are TRBV7-9 and TRBJ1-5; TRBD1 matches 10 bases. V was clipped by 5 bases and J by 2 bases; unmatched bases: 3. CDR1 SEHNR and CDR2 FQNEAQ come from the germline V gene (reference sequence). The CDR3 has 15 amino acids.

The chain couples TRBV6-5 to TRBJ1-2; unclear D gene. This CDR3 region has 15 residues. CDR1 and CDR2 from the germline V gene are MNHEY and SVGAGI. Trimming left V 7 bases short and J 2 bases short, with 17 bases between. CDR3 bases: TGTGCCAGCACCACCCCCCGGGAATGGAACTATGGCTACACCTTC. This encodes CASTTPREWNYGYTF.

The chain links TRBV6-5 to TRBJ1-2; 7 bases map to TRBD1. This CDR3 has 15 amino acids. Losses at the gene ends were 6 bases for V and 1 base for J; bases not matched to a gene: 8. Germline V gene lookup returns CDR1 MNHEY and CDR2 SVGAGI. CDR3 in DNA: TGTGCCAGCAGACCCAGGGACAGAATTAACTATGGCTACACCTTC. The encoded protein is CASRPRDRINYGYTF.

The rearrangement links TRBV30 to TRBJ2-5; TRBD1 is a possible D gene (5 bases). Germline CDR1 and CDR2: GTSNPN and SVGIG (reference sequence). The CDR3 sequence is 13 residues long. Deletions cut 0 bases from V and 7 bases from J, with 12 bases between. Written as DNA, the CDR3 is TGTGCCTGGAGTGTACAGGTAACGGGGACCCAGTACTTC. Protein product: CAWSVQVTGTQYF.

V and J are TRBV11-2 and TRBJ1-1; D remains ambiguous. Germline CDR1 reads SGHAT; CDR2 reads FQNNGV. The CDR3 extends over 15 amino acids. Trimming took off 1 base at V and 1 base at J, with 10 bases between the two ends. This CDR3 is CASSLVPTANTEAFF. The CDR3 DNA reads as TGTGCCAGCAGCTTAGTTCCTACAGCGAACACTGAAGCTTTCTTT.

This clone was detected ten times or more. The CDR3 loop reads CASRLGEGYTF. CDR3 bases: TGTGCCAGCCGCTTGGGGGAAGGCTACACCTTC. V is TRBV6-5 and J is TRBJ1-2, with D tentatively TRBD1 (5 bases). In germline, CDR1 is MNHEY, CDR2 SVGAGI. V dropped 8 bases and J dropped 8 bases, with 12 bases sitting between them. The CDR3 is 11 amino acids.

This chain joins TRBV5-5 and TRBJ1-1; D might be TRBD1 (5 bases). The CDR3 extends over 14 amino acids. Germline assignment: CDR1 SGHKS and CDR2 YYEKEE (reference sequence). The germline V and J ends were trimmed by 7 bases and 2 bases, with 15 bases remaining between them. CDR3 DNA: TGTGCCAGCCACGGGGGGTATTCCAACACTGAAGCTTTCTTT. It codes for CASHGGYSNTEAFF.

The chain links TRBV3-1 (or the pseudogene TRBV3-2) to TRBJ2-2; 11 bases line up with TRBD2. With 2 bases clipped from V and 5 bases from J, the junction kept 4 bases outside the gene matches. Germline-derived CDR1 and CDR2 are LGHDT and YNNKEL (reference sequence). The CDR3 consists of 16 residues. CDR3: CASSQIRTSGTGELFF. The CDR3 region has the DNA TGTGCCAGCAGCCAAATTAGGACTAGCGGGACCGGGGAGCTGTTTTTT.

The DNA of the CDR3 is TGTGCCAGCAGTTACTCGTTTGCAGCTAACTATGGCTACACCTTC. This codes for CASSYSFAANYGYTF. The V and J genes are TRBV6-5 and TRBJ1-2; D unresolved. Germline CDR1 reads MNHEY; CDR2 reads SVGAGI. The CDR3 loop spans 15 amino acids. V was clipped by 0 bases and J by 0 bases, with 8 bases between them.

This rearrangement joins TRBV5-1 to TRBJ1-1; the D gene is possibly TRBD1 (5 bases). The CDR3 length is 15 residues. Germline lookup yields CDR1 SGHRS and CDR2 YFSETQ. V was trimmed by 3 bases and J by 3 bases, leaving 15 bases between them. The CDR3 sequence is CASSSPAGLDTEAFF. CDR3 sequence (DNA): TGCGCCAGCAGCTCCCCTGCAGGGTTGGACACTGAAGCTTTCTTT.

This rearrangement joins TRBV7-6 to TRBJ2-1, with 11 positions matching TRBD2. V was pared by 3 bases and J by 7 bases, with 17 bases of the junction left unmatched. The length of the CDR3 is 19 residues. Germline V gene lookup returns CDR1 SGHVS and CDR2 FNYEAQ. The CDR3 spells CASSFEPAGLAEGANEQFF. In DNA form, the CDR3 reads TGTGCCAGCAGCTTTGAGCCTGCGGGACTAGCGGAGGGGGCGAATGAGCAGTTCTTC.

The gene calls are TRBV28 and TRBJ1-6, with 9 bases lining up with TRBD1. J was trimmed by 9 bases and V by 3 bases; bases with no gene match: 6. Germline CDR1 MDHEN, CDR2 SYDVKM. The CDR3 contains 15 residues. CDR3 in DNA: TGTGCCAGCAGTTTTGGACAGGGGAAGATTTCACCCCTCCACTTT. Protein sequence: CASSFGQGKISPLHF.

CDR3 coding DNA: TGTGCCAGCAGCCCAAGGACTAGCGGGAGGGTAGAGACCCAGTACTTC. It yields the protein CASSPRTSGRVETQYF. V and J are TRBV11-2 and TRBJ2-5, with TRBD2 identical over 15 bases. CDR3 length: 16 amino acids. Unmatched junction bases numbered 5, after V lost 5 bases and J lost 4 bases. Germline CDR1 reads SGHAT; CDR2 reads FQNNGV.

This clone was observed once. The V and J genes are TRBV12-3 or TRBV12-4 and TRBJ1-2, with D maybe TRBD1 (6 bases). V gave up 10 bases and J gave up 8 bases, with 20 bases separating them. The CDR3 loop spans 13 amino acids. This CDR3 is CATSSNRARGYTF. The CDR3 DNA sequence: TGTGCCACCTCTTCAAACAGGGCGCGGGGCTACACCTTC.

This rearrangement joins TRBV18 to TRBJ1-3; weak D call: TRBD1 (5 bases). The CDR3 spans 15 residues. The V end was cut by 0 bases, the J end by 2 bases, with 8 bases between. Germline V gene sequence: CDR1 KGHSH, CDR2 LQKENI. The DNA for the CDR3 is TGTGCCAGCTCACCACCTGACAGACCTGGAAACACCATATATTTT. Translating it yields CASSPPDRPGNTIYF. Together with reference TRBV18 and TRBJ1-3, the CDR3 gives the full variable domain: NAGVMQNPRHLVRRRGQEARLRCSPMKGHSHVYWYRQLPEEGLKFMVYLQKENIIDESGMPKERFSAEFPKEGPSILRIQQVVRGDSAAYFCASSPPDRPGNTIYFGEGSWLTVV.

The chain carries TRBV5-5 and TRBJ2-7; possibly TRBD1 for D (6 bases). The V end was cut by 4 bases, the J end by 1 base, with 15 bases between. The germline V gene has CDR1 SGHKS and CDR2 YYEKEE (reference sequence). This CDR3 is 15 amino acids long. This CDR3 is CASSLDKQGSYEQYF. Written as DNA, the CDR3 is TGTGCCAGCAGCCTAGACAAACAGGGATCCTACGAGCAGTACTTC.